This entry lists 9 T cell receptor beta chains sequenced from one sample in a study of OX40 agonist ivuxolimab in advanced cancers. Generated by immunoSEQ multiplex PCR, the TCRdb table keeps only in-frame clones and is missing some. This sample yields about 50,000 clones, of which approximately 88% are seen a single time; about 12% belongs to the top ten. Sequencing used CD4+ or CD8+ T cells sorted from blood, obtained in a trial of the OX40 agonist ivuxolimab. These receptors were obtained from an adult with an advanced solid tumor such as melanoma, head and neck, liver or kidney cancer.

The rearrangement uses TRBV5-5 and TRBJ1-2; D is possibly TRBD1 (5 bases). The germline V and J ends were trimmed by 2 bases and 2 bases, with 10 bases remaining between them. The CDR3 has 14 amino acids. In germline, CDR1 is SGHKS, CDR2 YYEKEE (reference sequence). The chain's CDR3 is CASSFEGRNYGYTF. The CDR3 DNA sequence: TGTGCCAGCAGCTTCGAGGGGAGAAACTATGGCTACACCTTC.

In this sample, this clone is medium-sized. This rearrangement joins TRBV5-1 to TRBJ2-1, with D perhaps matching TRBD2 (6 bases). V dropped 0 bases and J dropped 1 base, with 14 bases sitting between them. The CDR3 extends over 17 amino acids. Germline V gene sequence: CDR1 SGHRS, CDR2 YFSETQ. CDR3 in amino acids: CASSLGTPTRSYNEQFF. Here the CDR3 DNA reads TGCGCCAGCAGCTTGGGCACCCCGACTAGGTCCTACAATGAGCAGTTCTTC.

A note on this clone: This CDR3 is also generated by other DNA sequences in the sample. The CDR3 DNA sequence: TGTGCCAGCAGTTCCGGGACTAGCGGTTACAATGAGCAGTTCTTC. Translated: CASSSGTSGYNEQFF. The chain carries TRBV6-4 and TRBJ2-1, with 11 bases matching TRBD2. Germline V gives CDR1 MRHNA, CDR2 SNTAGT. J gave up 4 bases and V 5 bases, and 4 bases lay outside the gene matches. The CDR3 contains 15 residues.

The chain carries TRBV6-5 and TRBJ2-1; D might be TRBD2 (5 bases). Looked up from germline, CDR1 is MNHEY and CDR2 is SVGAGI. The CDR3 has 15 residues. V was pared by 5 bases and J by 0 bases, with 11 bases between. For the CDR3, the DNA is TGTGCCAGCAGTCCAGACCGGGACTCCTACAATGAGCAGTTCTTC. Its translation is CASSPDRDSYNEQFF.

The CDR3 loop is CASSDLSGGPTDTQYF. The CDR3 nucleotides are TGTGCCAGCAGTGACTTATCGGGAGGGCCTACAGATACGCAGTATTTT. This chain links TRBV6-4 with TRBJ2-3; the match to TRBD2 covers 8 bases. The CDR3 covers 16 residues. Losses at the gene ends were 1 base for V and 3 bases for J; bases not matched to a gene: 6. Per the germline V gene, CDR1 is MRHNA and CDR2 is SNTAGT.

The chain combines TRBV5-3 with TRBJ1-3; 8 positions agree with TRBD1. TRBV5-3 is filed as an ORF, its function uncertain. J lost 0 bases, V lost 4 bases, and 3 bases had no gene match. CDR3 length: 15 amino acids. The DNA for the CDR3 is TGTGCCAGAAGCCCGGACAGGGACTCTGGAAACACCATATATTTT. As protein: CARSPDRDSGNTIYF.

V and J are TRBV4-1 and TRBJ2-7; TRBD1 matches at 8 bases. This CDR3 region has 18 residues. V shed 2 bases and J 4 bases; nucleotides not matched to a gene: 16. The germline V gene encodes CDR1 MGHRA and CDR2 YSYEKL. CDR3 sequence (DNA): TGCGCCAGCAGCCAAAGTGAAGGGCGGACAGGGAAATTGTACGAGCAGTACTTC. Amino acid sequence: CASSQSEGRTGKLYEQYF.

The V and J genes are TRBV27 and TRBJ1-4, with a weak D call TRBD1 (6 bases). The length of the CDR3 is 13 residues. Trimming removed 4 bases from V and 14 bases from J, with 17 bases in between. Germline lookup yields CDR1 MNHEY and CDR2 SMNVEV (reference sequence). CDR3 nucleotides: TGTGCCAGCAGTTCCTCCCGCGGACAGCTTCTGTTTTTT. It translates to CASSSSRGQLLFF. Full variable domain (rest looked up from reference TRBV27 and TRBJ1-4): EAQVTQNPRYLITVTGKKLTVTCSQNMNHEYMSWYRQDPGLGLRQIYYSMNVEVTDKGDVPEGYKVSRKEKRNFPLILESPSPNQTSLYFCASSSSRGQLLFFGSGTQLSVL.

The gene calls are TRBV11-3 and TRBJ2-2; 7 nucleotides align to TRBD1. The germline V gene encodes CDR1 SGHNT and CDR2 YENEEA. V dropped 5 bases and J dropped 5; count of bases not matched to a gene: 14. This CDR3 has 17 amino acids. CDR3 protein: CASSREVGTEETGELFF. Written as DNA, the CDR3 is TGTGCCAGCAGCCGCGAGGTGGGGACAGAGGAGACCGGGGAGCTGTTTTTT.